This entry is about one T cell receptor beta chain. Its antigen has not been determined. No clone much larger than this one lies a single base away; base qualities are absent. The data were obtained in a study of OX40 agonist ivuxolimab in advanced cancers. Regarding the study in general: Ivuxolimab was a fully human IgG2 agonistic monoclonal antibody targeting the costimulatory receptor OX40 (CD134). Intravenous ivuxolimab was administered to patients every 2 weeks at six dose levels: 0.01, 0.1, 0.3, 1.5, 3 and 10 mg/kg. Of the roughly 52 dose-escalation patients, hepatocellular carcinoma was present in about 20, melanoma in about 15, renal cell carcinoma in 9 and head and neck cancer in 9. In the dose-escalation cohort, 65% to 85% of patients were male, and the mean age was roughly 56 years with a range of about 20 to 79. Patients were allowed to have had prior anti-PD-1, anti-PD-L1 or anti-CTLA-4 therapy, and 40% of the dose-escalation patients had previously received checkpoint inhibitors. Partial responses were achieved by three dose-escalation patients, of whom one had hepatocellular carcinoma and two had cutaneous melanoma. Peripheral TCRbeta sequencing aimed to test whether ivuxolimab altered TCR sequence diversity and caused clonal T-cell expansion. The monotherapy dose-escalation portion (N of about 52 patients) of the phase I ivuxolimab trial is reported in the paper.

CDR1 and CDR2 (SGHNT, YYREEE) derive from the germline V gene (reference sequence). V is reduced by 3 bases and J by 0 bases, leaving a spacing of 13 bases between them. Reading from cysteine to phenylalanine, the CDR3 counts 16 amino acids. Of the read, only the CDR3 DNA is kept; its 48 bases are in frame from base 1. The trial excluded patients who had a history of autoimmune disease or who were on systemic immunosuppression. Peripheral blood for TCR sequencing was collected from all dose cohorts at baseline, on cycle 4 day 1, and on cycle 7 day 1. The samples were drawn from a first-in-human, open-label, multicenter phase I dose-escalation trial of ivuxolimab. Adults with locally advanced or metastatic melanoma, renal cell, hepatocellular, or head and neck squamous cell carcinoma were enrolled in the trial. CD4+ and CD8+ T cells were sorted separately from peripheral blood before TCR sequencing.

Genomic DNA was isolated from the sorted cells so that the TCRbeta CDR3 region could be sequenced. TCRbeta CDR3 regions were sequenced using the immunoSEQ Assay. This immuneACCESS table, as held by TCRdb, lists in-frame sequences with V and J called but not all clones. Of the missing ones, under half trace to an unresolved V gene in checked studies; the others have no known cause. Here the sample has over 85,000 clones; just under 95% occur a single time. The ten biggest clones cover 0.25% to 0.3% of the sample. The paper's findings and limits, for the study overall: Low levels of normalized T-cell clonal expansion were also seen in some patients who did not respond. Antigen specificity was not determined for the clonally expanded peripheral T cells. In partial responders in the 0.1-3.0 mg/kg groups, normalized peripheral clonal expansion was found to be among the lowest, especially among CD8+ T cells. At doses from 0.1 to 3.0 mg/kg, clonal expansion was seen in both CD4+ and CD8+ blood T cells between baseline and week 6. After ivuxolimab, CD8+ T cells had more expanded clones than CD4+ T cells on average.

This chain joins TRBV5-4 to TRBJ2-1; TRBD2 is a weak D gene call, 6 bases matching. The TCR sequence derives from an adult with an advanced solid tumor such as melanoma, head and neck, liver or kidney cancer. Sequenced here: CD4+ or CD8+ T cells sorted from blood, sampled in a trial of the OX40 agonist ivuxolimab. In nucleotide form, the sequence is TGTGCCAGCAGCTCGCCGGACGGGAGCTCCTACAATGAGCAGTTCTTC. This sequence encodes CASSSPDGSSYNEQFF.